This paragraph covers one T cell receptor beta chain sequence. Its specificity is unknown. The data were obtained in a study of cytomegalovirus exposure and HLA in healthy donors. 60 Vbeta and 13 Jbeta primers were used in PCR. Some clones are missing from TCRdb's copy, which holds only in-frame ones; the method was immunoSEQ multiplex PCR. The table lists approximately 170,000 clones, roughly two thirds of them singletons. Study observations and caveats: As a later analysis revealed, most CMV-associated TCR beta chains appeared HLA-restricted.

The CDR3 totals 14 residues. Germline-derived CDR1 and CDR2 are LGHNA and YNFKEQ. V lost 1 base and J 4 bases, leaving 11 bases between the germline ends. The rearrangement uses TRBV4-2 and TRBJ2-7, with a possible D match to TRBD2 (6 bases). This receptor was obtained from a young woman in good health and CMV-seropositive. The source material was PBMCs. The CDR3, as DNA: TGTGCCAGCAGCCAAGCCAAGAGCGGGTACGAGCAGTACTTC. It codes for CASSQAKSGYEQYF.